The 12 T cell receptor beta chains in this list originate from one sample, sequenced in a study of blood T cells in healthy people across ages. Sample-barcoded 5' priming and a J-beta primer mix drove a second PCR of roughly 6 to 12 cycles. TCRdb processed the 5' RACE reads anew with MiXCR; each CDR3 protein has one entry. The repertoire consists of fewer than 800,000 distinct CDR3 sequences, with 25% occurring once and the leading ten covering more than 8%. In addition, the sample was reused for a study of T cells of mothers and their children.

The source material was blood. These receptors came from a boy between 5 and 17 years old in good health.

The CDR3 loop reads CASSLSWAGNEQFF. The CDR3 region has the DNA TGTGCCAGCAGCTTAAGCTGGGCGGGCAATGAGCAGTTCTTC. The chain employs TRBV13 and TRBJ2-1; TRBD2 might be the D (5 bases). The length of the CDR3 is 14 residues. The V and J ends lost 2 bases and 6 bases respectively, with 11 bases between them. CDR1 and CDR2 from the germline V gene are PRHDT and FYEKMQ (reference sequence). Complete variable domain (other parts from reference TRBV13 and TRBJ2-1): AAGVIQSPRHLIKEKRETATLKCYPIPRHDTVYWYQQGPGQDPQFLISFYEKMQSDKGSIPDRFSAQQFSDYHSELNMSSLELGDSALYFCASSLSWAGNEQFFGPGTRLTVL.

This clonotype was observed a single time. The V gene is TRBV6-1, the J gene TRBJ2-7, with D perhaps matching TRBD1 or TRBD2 (6 bases each). V gave up 0 bases and J gave up 2 bases, with 14 bases separating them. The CDR3 runs to 16 residues. CDR1 is MNHNS and CDR2 is SASEGT in the germline V gene. The CDR3, as DNA: TGTGCCAGCAGTGAAGCGCTCTGGGGGGCGACCTACGAGCAGTACTTC. Encoded protein: CASSEALWGATYEQYF.

The chain uses TRBV11-2 and TRBJ1-4, with 8 nucleotides matching TRBD1. Trimming at V came to 5 bases and at J to 5 bases, leaving 4 bases not matched to a gene. Germline V gives CDR1 SGHAT, CDR2 FQNNGV. CDR3 length: 14 residues. The CDR3 loop is CASSPGGRNEKLFF. For the CDR3, the DNA is TGTGCCAGCAGCCCAGGGGGCAGGAATGAAAAACTGTTTTTT.

About this clonotype: A read error may produce the germline difference seen at one junction end. V is TRBV3-1 and J is TRBJ1-4; D not resolved. The CDR3 length is 13 residues. Per the germline V gene, CDR1 is LGHDT and CDR2 is YNNKEL (reference sequence). The CDR3 region has the DNA TGTGCCCGCAGCCAAGGTTGGGATGAAAAACTGTTTTTT. Translation: CARSQGWDEKLFF.

This clonotype appeared a few times. The gene calls are TRBV6-2 or TRBV6-3 and TRBJ2-2; TRBD1 is a possible D gene (5 bases). V lost 7 bases, J lost 9 bases, and 12 bases lay in between. The CDR3 is 12 amino acids. Germline CDR1 is MNHEY and CDR2 is SVGEGT. In DNA, the CDR3 is TGTGCCAGCACAGGGCGGATTAGGGAGCTGTTTTTT. This codes for CASTGRIRELFF.

This clonotype was recorded a few times. The junction departs from germline at one end; a sequencing error may be responsible. The V call is TRBV15, the J call TRBJ1-4, with D unresolved. Germline CDR1 and CDR2: LNHNV and YYDKDF (reference sequence). The CDR3 extends over 16 amino acids. The CDR3 DNA follows: TGTGCCACCCGCAGAGGAGATCTTGCTACTAATGAAAAACTGTTTTTT. It yields the protein CATRRGDLATNEKLFF. The variable domain in full, with the rest retrieved from reference TRBV15 and TRBJ1-4, is DAMVIQNPRYQVTQFGKPVTLSCSQTLNHNVMYWYQQKSSQAPKLLFHYYDKDFNNEADTPDNFQSRRPNTSFCFLDIRSPGLGDTAMYLCATRRGDLATNEKLFFGSGTQLSVL.

The chain employs TRBV27 and TRBJ2-7, with D possibly matching TRBD2 (6 bases). The V and J ends lost 7 bases and 0 bases respectively, with 13 bases between them. The CDR3 spans 14 residues. From germline, CDR1 is MNHEY and CDR2 SMNVEV (reference sequence). The CDR3 region is CASTRDGSSYEQYF. The CDR3, as DNA: TGTGCCAGCACCCGGGACGGGAGCTCCTACGAGCAGTACTTC.

J is TRBJ2-5 and V is TRBV5-1; 7 bases align to TRBD1. The CDR3 is made up of 14 amino acids. Germline V CDR1 and CDR2: SGHRS, YFSETQ. The J segment lost 5 bases and the V segment lost 4 bases, leaving 8 bases of the junction unmatched. DNA of the CDR3: TGCGCCAGCAGCCTTCGACAGGGTGGTGAGACCCAGTACTTC. It codes for CASSLRQGGETQYF.

V gene TRBV5-1 combines with J gene TRBJ1-1; D remains unclear. CDR1 and CDR2 (germline): SGHRS, YFSETQ. The CDR3 covers 14 residues. Between the trimmed V and J ends, which lost 5 bases and 0 bases, there was a span of 11 bases. The CDR3 loop reads CASRLTPLNTEAFF. For the CDR3, the DNA is TGCGCCAGCAGATTGACTCCACTGAACACTGAAGCTTTCTTT.

The rearrangement uses TRBV2 and TRBJ1-2; TRBD1 matches at 7 bases. V lost 7 bases and J lost 5; bases outside the gene matches: 4. Germline V gene sequence: CDR1 SNHLY, CDR2 FYNNEI. This CDR3 has 12 amino acids. The CDR3 DNA follows: TGTGCCAGCACTCCGGGACAGTATGGCTACACCTTC. Translation: CASTPGQYGYTF.

This chain uses TRBV12-3 or TRBV12-4 with TRBJ2-3; 12 nucleotides agree with TRBD2. V lost 7 bases to trimming and J lost 4 bases; unmatched junction nucleotides: 15. The CDR3 is made up of 18 amino acids. The chain's CDR3 is CASTFLLAGGPFADTQYF. The CDR3 DNA reads TGTGCCAGCACTTTTCTCCTAGCGGGAGGGCCTTTCGCAGATACGCAGTATTTT.

This chain joins TRBV29-1 and TRBJ1-1, with 8 bases lining up with TRBD1. This CDR3 comprises 10 residues. V trimming: 6 bases; J trimming: 13 bases; junction bases outside the gene matches: 7. Germline lookup yields CDR1 SQVTM and CDR2 ANQGSEA. The CDR3 DNA sequence: TGCAGCGTCAGGGACAGGCGGTGTTTCTTT. Its protein product is CSVRDRRCFF.